Listed here are 5 T cell receptor beta chains from one sample, sequenced in a study of human T cells and chemical hapten exposure (dated by TCRdb to about 2021). Receptors were amplified or captured by RACE. The data were produced on a NextSeq 500. TCRdb reprocessing: public reads trimmed at Q25 with fastp, clones called with MiXCR, in-frame beta chains kept. Every CDR3 protein is listed once, alongside the most common genes and DNA of its rows. Within this sample are some 330,000 distinct CDR3 sequences, with 5.5% of them counted one time only. The ten largest clones capture roughly 8.2% of the sample. This specimen's time point label, interpreted: pre-sensitization, week 0. This specimen's treatment or condition label, per the study, means: therapeutic diphenylcyclopropenone sensitization with weekly scalp DPC. Sequencing was performed on whole blood, taken in connection with sensitization to the hapten diphenylcyclopropenone (DPC). The receptors were gathered from a young woman with alopecia areata. Some clones in this sample may be carry-over from other donors' samples.

The chain combines TRBV12-3 or TRBV12-4 with TRBJ2-7; the match to TRBD2 covers 10 bases. Losses at the gene ends were 1 base for V and 2 bases for J; bases not matched to a gene: 2. This CDR3 contains 15 residues. CDR3 in DNA: TGTGCCAGCAGTTTAGAGCGGGGGGGGACCTACGAGCAGTACTTC. Translated, it gives CASSLERGGTYEQYF.

There are a few counts of this clonotype. The chain has TRBV7-9 and TRBJ1-5; D is ambiguous. CDR3 length: 15 amino acids. CDR1 and CDR2 (germline): SEHNR, FQNEAQ (reference sequence). V shed 5 bases and J shed 1 base, with 12 bases lying between them. CDR3 sequence: CASSRGGESNQPQHF. CDR3 bases: TGTGCCAGCAGCCGCGGCGGGGAGAGCAATCAGCCCCAGCATTTT.

The chain recombines TRBV6-6 with TRBJ1-5, with D possibly TRBD1 on 5 matching bases. V was cut by 2 bases and J by 7 bases, with 18 bases left in between. CDR1 MNHNY and CDR2 SVGAGI come from the germline V gene (reference sequence). The CDR3 is made up of 16 amino acids. In DNA form, the CDR3 reads TGTGCCAGCAGTTACGGTCGGGGACCGGGCATCCAGCCCCAGCATTTT. Protein sequence: CASSYGRGPGIQPQHF.

The chain employs TRBV12-3 or TRBV12-4 and TRBJ2-6; D is perhaps TRBD2 (6 bases). The CDR3 loop spans 19 amino acids. V lost 5 bases to trimming and J lost 0 bases, with 20 bases between them. CDR3 in amino acids: CASSPPGEGFTSGANVLTF. CDR3 coding DNA: TGTGCCAGCAGTCCCCCGGGGGAAGGCTTCACCTCTGGGGCCAACGTCCTGACTTTC.

This clonotype was seen ten or more times. The rearrangement uses TRBV18 and TRBJ1-2, with 7 positions matching TRBD1. The CDR3 has 14 amino acids. V trimming: 1 base; J trimming: 3 bases; junction bases outside the gene matches: 2. CDR1 and CDR2 (germline): KGHSH, LQKENI. The CDR3 sequence: CASSPQGADYGYTF. In nucleotides, the CDR3 is TGTGCCAGCTCACCACAGGGGGCAGACTATGGCTACACCTTC.